These 22 T cell receptor beta chains were sequenced from one sample in a study of shared T cell receptors in the human thymus. The data were produced by immunoSEQ multiplex PCR, yet TCRdb's version contains in-frame clones alone and is incomplete. The sample contains about 540,000 clones, around three quarters of which appear only once. These records were also assigned to another study, of human thymus T cells.

Sequencing input: thymocytes. The source is a boy in the first two years of life with a congenital heart defect.

This chain links TRBV11-3 with TRBJ2-3; D not certain. The CDR3 extends over 14 amino acids. Trimming removed 5 bases at V and 0 bases at J, with 9 bases between. Germline CDR1 SGHNT, CDR2 YENEEA. DNA of the CDR3: TGTGCCAGCAGCCTCTCAGCGAGCACAGATACGCAGTATTTT. It is translated as CASSLSASTDTQYF.

This clone was counted only a few times. The rearrangement uses TRBV28 and TRBJ1-5, with a tentative D call TRBD1 (5 bases). V shed 3 bases and J shed 5 bases, with 11 bases lying between them. This CDR3 contains 14 residues. Germline CDR1 is MDHEN and CDR2 is SYDVKM. CDR3 coding DNA: TGTGCCAGCAGTTTCCGGGGGTTCGATCAGCCCCAGCATTTT. Translating it yields CASSFRGFDQPQHF.

The rearrangement links TRBV11-2 to TRBJ2-5; D is possibly TRBD2 (6 bases). Looked up from germline, CDR1 is SGHAT and CDR2 is FQNNGV. This CDR3 is 17 amino acids long. V was pared by 5 bases and J by 5 bases, with 24 bases between. The CDR3: CASSPLMGGGTVETQYF. The CDR3 bases are TGTGCCAGCAGCCCGTTGATGGGCGGAGGGACGGTGGAGACCCAGTACTTC.

As DNA, the CDR3 is TGTGCCAGCCGAAACGGAGAACGGGAGACCCAGTACTTC. It yields the protein CASRNGERETQYF. V gene TRBV5-4 combines with J gene TRBJ2-5; no reliable D call. Germline values: CDR1 SGHNT, CDR2 YYREEE (reference sequence). Trimming took off 7 bases at V and 5 bases at J, with 15 bases between the two ends. The CDR3 runs to 13 residues.

The chain carries TRBV11-1 and TRBJ2-7, with 10 bases that match TRBD2. The CDR3 has 16 residues. From germline, CDR1 is SGHAT and CDR2 FQDESV (reference sequence). V was pared by 3 bases and J by 2 bases, with 7 bases of the junction left unmatched. The chain's CDR3 is CASSFTSGKFAYEQYF. Written as DNA, the CDR3 is TGTGCCAGCAGCTTTACTAGCGGGAAATTTGCCTACGAGCAGTACTTC.

The table lists this clone with a few counts. This chain uses TRBV4-2 with TRBJ1-4; TRBD1 matches 9 bases. Trimming took 3 bases from V and 4 from J; bases not matched to a gene: 9. Germline-derived CDR1 and CDR2 are LGHNA and YNFKEQ. The CDR3 runs to 17 residues. CDR3 region: CASSQGTQGAVNEKLFF. The CDR3 nucleotides read TGTGCCAGCAGCCAGGGTACACAGGGGGCGGTTAATGAAAAACTGTTTTTT.

The chain is built from TRBV7-9 and TRBJ1-3; D is possibly TRBD1 (5 bases). Trimming removed 0 bases at V and 3 bases at J, with 9 bases between. Per germline, CDR1 SEHNR and CDR2 FQNEAQ (reference sequence). The CDR3 has 15 amino acids. The CDR3 is CASSLAGRVGNTIYF. The CDR3 DNA reads as TGTGCCAGCAGCTTAGCTGGCAGGGTTGGAAACACCATATATTTT.

This chain connects TRBV4-1 to TRBJ1-5; 7 bases are a match to TRBD1. Germline V CDR1 and CDR2: MGHRA, YSYEKL. The CDR3 is 16 residues long. The V segment lost 0 bases and the J segment 3 bases; nucleotides outside the gene matches: 5. The CDR3 region is CASSQDPDRDNQPQHF. The CDR3 nucleotides read TGCGCCAGCAGCCAAGATCCCGACAGGGACAATCAGCCCCAGCATTTT.

This chain connects TRBV29-1 to TRBJ2-1, with D unclear. The CDR3 spans 12 residues. Trimming stripped 8 bases from V and 0 bases from J, with 8 bases between. The germline CDR1 and CDR2 sequences are SQVTM and ANQGSEA. The chain's CDR3 is CSHWSSYNEQFF. In DNA form, the CDR3 reads TGCAGCCACTGGAGCTCCTACAATGAGCAGTTCTTC.

In nucleotides, the CDR3 is TGTGCCAGCAGCGGATACAGGGAGACTGAAGCTTTCTTT. Translation gives CASSGYRETEAFF. The rearrangement joins TRBV7-9 to TRBJ1-1, with D possibly TRBD1 on 6 matching bases. Trimming stripped 5 bases from V and 5 bases from J, with 12 bases between. There are 13 residues in the CDR3. Germline V lookup: CDR1 SEHNR, CDR2 FQNEAQ (reference sequence).

This chain uses TRBV7-9 with TRBJ2-7; D not resolved. Trimming pared 3 bases from V and 1 base from J, leaving 16 bases between. Germline-derived CDR1 and CDR2 are SEHNR and FQNEAQ (reference sequence). The CDR3 contains 16 residues. The CDR3 sequence: CASSFNTPFGSYEQYF. Written as DNA, the CDR3 is TGTGCCAGCAGCTTCAACACCCCGTTCGGGTCCTACGAGCAGTACTTC.

This clone came up once. The genes are TRBV9 and TRBJ2-1, with 9 bases identical to TRBD2. The CDR3 is made up of 15 amino acids. Germline V CDR1 and CDR2: SGDLS, YYNGEE. Trimming cost V 0 bases and J 4 bases; bases outside gene matches: 2. This CDR3 reads CASSVATSGYNEQFF. The CDR3 coding sequence is TGTGCCAGCAGCGTAGCGACTAGCGGATACAATGAGCAGTTCTTC.

This chain connects TRBV9 to TRBJ2-1; D is undetermined. Trimming stripped 4 bases from V and 4 bases from J, with 12 bases between. Germline CDR1 SGDLS, CDR2 YYNGEE. The CDR3 loop spans 14 amino acids. The CDR3, as DNA: TGTGCCAGCAGCCCTCCGCTAAGATACAATGAGCAGTTCTTC. Amino acids: CASSPPLRYNEQFF.

V is TRBV7-2 and J is TRBJ2-4; D not resolved. V was clipped by 5 bases and J by 13 bases, with 18 bases between them. The CDR3 contains 13 residues. The germline V gene encodes CDR1 SGHTA and CDR2 FQGNSA. DNA of the CDR3: TGTGCCAGCAGCACACGTTCCTCGGAGTTCCAGTACTTC. The encoded protein is CASSTRSSEFQYF.

The V call is TRBV5-4, the J call TRBJ2-2; a weak D match, TRBD1 (6 bases). V was trimmed by 6 bases and J by 4 bases, leaving 19 bases between them. Looked up from germline, CDR1 is SGHNT and CDR2 is YYREEE (reference sequence). The CDR3 spans 16 residues. In nucleotides, the CDR3 is TGTGCCAGCACCACCCGTAGGCAGGGGAGCACCGGGGAGCTGTTTTTT. Its protein is CASTTRRQGSTGELFF.

This clone has just one count. The rearrangement joins TRBV15 to TRBJ2-5, with TRBD2 identical over 7 bases. CDR1 LNHNV and CDR2 YYDKDF come from the germline V gene (reference sequence). The CDR3 has 19 amino acids. With 3 bases clipped from V and 5 bases from J, the junction kept 21 bases outside the gene matches. The CDR3 sequence is CATSSEASGGGRAWETQYF. The CDR3 DNA sequence: TGTGCCACCAGCAGTGAGGCCAGCGGTGGGGGGAGGGCCTGGGAGACCCAGTACTTC.

Turning to this clone: No conserved phenylalanine or tryptophan is present at the end of the CDR3, so a read error is the likely explanation. No DNA is shown, since the ends of the CDR3 on it are uncertain; the CDR3 is the one TCRdb lists. The genes are TRBV28 and TRBJ2-2; the D call TRBD1 from the table was never checked on the DNA. The germline V gene has CDR1 MDHEN and CDR2 SYDVKM. Ends included, the CDR3 has 8 residues. CDR3 residues: CASSTDTQ.

The chain is built from TRBV9 and TRBJ2-1; the match to TRBD2 covers 9 bases. Germline assignment: CDR1 SGDLS and CDR2 YYNGEE. Trimming cost V 3 bases and J 6 bases; bases outside gene matches: 13. CDR3 length: 17 residues. The CDR3 spells CASSGHWGSGRVNEQFF. The CDR3 DNA follows: TGTGCCAGCAGCGGACATTGGGGTAGCGGGAGAGTCAATGAGCAGTTCTTC.

The chain is built from TRBV4-3 and TRBJ2-3; 9 nucleotides agree with TRBD2. CDR3 length equals 17 residues. With 0 bases clipped from V and 0 bases from J, the junction kept 4 bases outside the gene matches. Germline V gives CDR1 LGHNA, CDR2 YSLEER. CDR3 DNA sequence: TGCGCCAGCAGCCAAGACCGACTAGCGGCTAGCACAGATACGCAGTATTTT. Its translation is CASSQDRLAASTDTQYF.

This clone was seen a single time. The chain uses TRBV4-3 and TRBJ2-2; 7 nucleotides line up with TRBD2. CDR1 is LGHNA and CDR2 is YSLEER in the germline V gene. J lost 4 bases, V lost 4 bases, and 6 bases had no gene match. The CDR3 has 15 residues. CDR3 residues: CASSPNSGLTGELFF. The CDR3, as DNA: TGCGCCAGCAGCCCTAATAGCGGGCTCACCGGGGAGCTGTTTTTT.

This clone was seen more than once but under ten times. As DNA, the CDR3 is TGCGCCAGCAGCCAAGGAAGTCCTAGCGGACCCATCCCGTGCGCAGATACGCAGTATTTT. Translating gives CASSQGSPSGPIPCADTQYF. The chain carries TRBV4-3 and TRBJ2-3; 7 nucleotides line up with TRBD2. Trimming at V came to 1 base and at J to 4 bases, leaving 20 bases not matched to a gene. Germline CDR1 and CDR2: LGHNA and YSLEER. The CDR3 contains 20 residues.

The rearrangement uses TRBV6-1 and TRBJ1-4, with 7 nucleotides matching TRBD1. The CDR3 loop spans 18 amino acids. The germline V gene encodes CDR1 MNHNS and CDR2 SASEGT. V shed 2 bases, J shed 7 bases, and the junction held 16 bases outside the gene matches. CDR3 DNA sequence: TGTGCCAGCAGTGAAACCCCGCCCGACAGGGATTTTGGTGAAAAACTGTTTTTT. Translation gives CASSETPPDRDFGEKLFF.